The 5 T cell receptor beta chains below come from one sample, sequenced in a study of blood T cell repertoires in COVID-19. Libraries were prepared by immunoSEQ multiplex PCR; TCRdb keeps only in-frame clonotypes and omits some of them. The table includes 150,000 to 200,000 clones, 89% detected once. Sequencing was performed on PBMCs or T cells enriched from blood (not recorded which). The source is a woman younger than 35 who had recovered from COVID-19.

V and J are TRBV21-1 and TRBJ1-5; the D segment call TRBD1 is taken from the table without a DNA check. TRBV21-1 is a known pseudogene. This CDR3 has 14 residues. CDR3 residues: CASSKKQGDQPQHF. Written as DNA, the CDR3 is TGTGCCAGCAGCAAGAAACAGGGGGATCAGCCCCAGCATTTT.

The CDR3 region has the DNA TGTGCCAGCAGTGAACCCAACGAGCAGTACTTC. Translated: CASSEPNEQYF. The chain combines TRBV6-1 with TRBJ2-7; no clear D gene. The CDR3 contains 11 residues. V was shortened by 2 bases and J by 5 bases, with 4 bases between the two germline ends. CDR1 is MNHNS and CDR2 is SASEGT in the germline V gene.

This rearrangement joins TRBV28 to TRBJ1-2; 9 positions match TRBD1. The CDR3 totals 16 residues. Losses at the gene ends were 4 bases for V and 4 bases for J; bases not matched to a gene: 10. The V gene's germline CDR1 is MDHEN and CDR2 SYDVKM. For the CDR3, the DNA is TGTGCCAGCAGTTCCTCATGGGACAGGGCGTCCTATGGCTACACCTTC. Protein sequence: CASSSSWDRASYGYTF.

CDR3: CASSQGTSGGQETQYF. As DNA, the CDR3 is TGCGCCAGCAGCCAAGGGACTAGCGGGGGGCAAGAGACCCAGTACTTC. The chain is built from TRBV4-3 and TRBJ2-5, with TRBD2 matching 14 bases. This CDR3 region has 16 residues. The V and J ends lost 1 base and 2 bases, in that order; junction bases with no gene match: 0. The germline gives CDR1 LGHNA, CDR2 YSLEER.

The chain combines TRBV6-2 or TRBV6-3 with TRBJ2-2, with 7 bases aligning to TRBD2. J was trimmed by 0 bases and V by 6 bases; bases with no gene match: 10. Germline-derived CDR1 and CDR2 are MNHEY and SVGEGT. The CDR3 covers 17 residues. The CDR3 DNA follows: TGTGCCAGCAGCACCCATAGCGGGCCCACGAACACCGGGGAGCTGTTTTTT. Translation gives CASSTHSGPTNTGELFF.